The text below deals with one T cell receptor beta chain. The sample belongs to a study of regulatory T cells in long-lasting Graves disease. With iRepertoire HTBI primers and Arm-PCR of CDR3 regions, TCR beta libraries were built. One entry per CDR3 protein results from TCRdb running MiXCR on the multiplex PCR reads. The sample has roughly 430,000 distinct CDR3 sequences; 16% are singletons. The germline V gene encodes CDR1 SEHNR and CDR2 FQNEAQ (reference sequence). CDR3 length: 15 amino acids. With 5 bases clipped from V and 4 bases from J, the junction kept 7 bases outside the gene matches. As to time point: newly diagnosed GD, antithyroid drugs for less than 3 months. Following extraction of RNA from PBMCs, that RNA was used to make the TCR library. An endocrinology department in Xi'an, China, supplied the patients. These same data were also listed under a study on T cells in Graves' hyperthyroidism and ophthalmopathy.

The source is a woman in her twenties or thirties with Graves disease. The chain carries TRBV7-9 and TRBJ1-5, with 8 bases fitting TRBD1. Sequenced material: peripheral blood mononuclear cells (PBMCs), taken at new diagnosis, from a patient treated with antithyroid drugs. CDR3 region: CASSLRTGRNQPQHF. CDR3 DNA: TGTGCCAGCAGCCTCCGGACAGGGAGAAATCAGCCCCAGCATTTT.